A selection of T cell receptor beta chains follows, all from one sample in a study of regulatory T cells in long-lasting Graves disease. TCRdb re-derived calls from the multiplex PCR reads in MiXCR, one entry per CDR3 protein. The table lists 300,000 to 500,000 distinct CDR3 sequences, less than 25% of them singletons. Sequences were derived from peripheral blood mononuclear cells (PBMCs), sampled when the disease was refractory, from a patient treated with antithyroid drugs. Every receptor here comes from a female donor with Graves disease. CDR3s include the opening cysteine and the closing phenylalanine or tryptophan. A D gene is named only where the DNA matches it firmly. Some rows mark clone size as missing; the rest say once, few, many or name a class of expanded clone.

v_call	d_call	clone_size	j_call	cdr3_aa	cdr3_nt
TRBV6-1	TRBD2	.	TRBJ2-7	CASRMTSGSYEQYF	TGTGCCAGCAGGATGACTAGCGGGAGTTACGAGCAGTACTTC
TRBV30	.	.	TRBJ2-7	CAWGDGGIEQYF	TGTGCCTGGGGTGACGGGGGAATTGAGCAGTACTTC
TRBV7-9	TRBD1	few	TRBJ2-1	CASSPTGGSYNEQFF	TGTGCCAGCAGCCCAACAGGGGGCTCCTACAATGAGCAGTTCTTC
TRBV27	.	.	TRBJ1-1	CASMPGTNRHTEAFF	TGTGCCAGCATGCCCGGGACAAACAGGCACACTGAAGCTTTCTTT
TRBV3-1	.	.	TRBJ2-7	CASSQAPGLGAYEQYF	TGTGCCAGCAGCCAAGCTCCCGGTTTGGGAGCCTACGAGCAGTACTTC
TRBV6-1	.	many	TRBJ1-2	CASSPGTGGYTF	TGTGCCAGCAGTCCCGGGACCGGTGGCTACACCTTC
TRBV13	TRBD1	many	TRBJ1-1	CASSLGRGGGTEAFF	TGTGCCAGCAGCTTAGGAAGAGGGGGCGGCACTGAAGCTTTCTTT
TRBV12-3/TRBV12-4	.	.	TRBJ2-7	CVSSLGQTYEQYF	TGTGTCAGCAGTTTAGGCCAGACCTACGAGCAGTACTTC
TRBV30	.	.	TRBJ2-7	CAWSGDRESSYEQYF	TGTGCCTGGAGTGGGGATCGGGAGAGCTCCTACGAGCAGTACTTC
TRBV28	TRBD2	.	TRBJ2-7	CASILGGGGPYEQYF	TGTGCCAGCATCTTAGGTGGGGGAGGGCCCTACGAGCAGTACTTC
TRBV20-1	TRBD2	.	TRBJ2-7	CSASGLAGAIYEQYF	TGCAGTGCTAGCGGGTTAGCGGGAGCTATCTACGAGCAGTACTTC
TRBV10-3	.	many	TRBJ1-1	CAISESQGKAFF	TGTGCCATCAGTGAGTCCCAGGGAAAAGCTTTCTTT
TRBV5-4	.	.	TRBJ2-7	CASSPRDPEGEQYF	TGTGCCAGCAGCCCCCGGGACCCTGAGGGGGAGCAGTACTTC
TRBV12-3/TRBV12-4	TRBD2	.	TRBJ2-1	CASSPGLAAYNEQFF	TGTGCCAGCAGTCCGGGACTAGCGGCCTACAATGAGCAGTTCTTC
TRBV12-3/TRBV12-4	.	few	TRBJ2-1	CASRMGGNEQFF	TGTGCCAGCAGAATGGGTGGGAATGAGCAGTTCTTC
TRBV30	.	.	TRBJ2-3	CAWRLAERLRDTQYF	TGTGCCTGGAGGTTAGCGGAGAGGCTAAGGGATACGCAGTATTTT
TRBV20-1	TRBD1	few	TRBJ1-5	CSVKQGASNQPQHF	TGCAGTGTGAAACAGGGGGCGAGCAATCAGCCCCAGCATTTT
TRBV18	TRBD1	few	TRBJ1-2	CASSLDRGDYGYTF	TGTGCCAGCTCACTAGACAGGGGCGACTATGGCTACACCTTC